This T cell receptor beta chain comes out of a study of T cells after yellow fever vaccination. Background on the study: SMART-Seq v4 Ultra Low Input served to prepare low-cell-number fractions.

Notes on the study in general: In post-booster samples, most primary-vaccination clones reappeared (roughly 96% CD4, approximately 91% CD8). Relatively few clonotypes were ones that appeared in both CD4 and CD8 compartments.

This clonotype has more than one count but fewer than ten. Its antigen is unidentified. Template switching with 5'RACE generated the TCR cDNA and added a universal primer site and UMIs. MiXCR, run by TCRdb on the 5' RACE reads, gives a single entry per CDR3 protein. Of about 340,000 distinct CDR3 sequences listed, around an eighth were seen once; the top ten hold around 3%. This TCR was sampled from a man between 18 and 29 years old who received the YFV17D yellow fever vaccine. The sequences come from CD4+ T cells sorted from PBMCs, collected 15 days after the yellow fever booster vaccination.

This CDR3 reads CASRSNRGPGHGYTF. DNA of the CDR3: TGTGCCAGCAGATCGAACAGGGGCCCGGGGCATGGCTACACCTTC. This chain links TRBV11-2 with TRBJ1-2; 7 bases agree with TRBD1. Germline CDR1 and CDR2: SGHAT and FQNNGV. Germline trimming cut 6 bases from V and 6 bases from J; bases unmatched to any gene: 13. This CDR3 region has 15 residues.